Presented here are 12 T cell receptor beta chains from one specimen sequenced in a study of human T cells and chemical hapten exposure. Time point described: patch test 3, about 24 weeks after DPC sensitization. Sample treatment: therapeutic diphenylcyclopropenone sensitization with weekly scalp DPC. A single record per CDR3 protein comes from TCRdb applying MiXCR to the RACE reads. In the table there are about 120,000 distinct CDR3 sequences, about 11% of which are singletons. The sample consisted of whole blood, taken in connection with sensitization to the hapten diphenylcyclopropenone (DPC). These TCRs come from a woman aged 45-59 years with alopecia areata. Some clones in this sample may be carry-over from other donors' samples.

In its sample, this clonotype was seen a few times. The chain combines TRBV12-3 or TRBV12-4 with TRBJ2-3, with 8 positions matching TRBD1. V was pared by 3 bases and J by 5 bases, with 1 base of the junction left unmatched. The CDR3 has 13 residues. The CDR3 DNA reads TGTGCCAGCAGTTTCACAGGGGGAGATACGCAGTATTTT. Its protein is CASSFTGGDTQYF.

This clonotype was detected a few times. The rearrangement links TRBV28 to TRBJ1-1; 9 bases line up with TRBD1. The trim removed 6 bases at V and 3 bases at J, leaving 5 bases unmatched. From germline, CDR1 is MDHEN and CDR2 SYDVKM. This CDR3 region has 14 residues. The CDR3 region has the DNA TGTGCCAGCAGGTCCGGGACAGGGTACACTGAAGCTTTCTTT. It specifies CASRSGTGYTEAFF.

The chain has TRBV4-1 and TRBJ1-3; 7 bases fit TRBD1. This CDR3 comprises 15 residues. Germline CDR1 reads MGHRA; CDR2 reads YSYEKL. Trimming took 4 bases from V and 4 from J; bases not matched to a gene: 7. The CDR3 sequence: CASSPEGAQGNTIYF. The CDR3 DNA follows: TGCGCCAGCAGCCCAGAGGGGGCTCAGGGAAACACCATATATTTT.

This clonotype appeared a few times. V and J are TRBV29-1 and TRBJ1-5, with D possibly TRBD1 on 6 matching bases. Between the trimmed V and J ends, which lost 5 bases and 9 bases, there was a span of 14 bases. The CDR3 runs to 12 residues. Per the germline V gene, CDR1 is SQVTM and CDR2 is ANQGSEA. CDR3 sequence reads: CSVRTADGPQHF. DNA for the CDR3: TGCAGCGTTCGGACAGCCGATGGGCCCCAGCATTTT.

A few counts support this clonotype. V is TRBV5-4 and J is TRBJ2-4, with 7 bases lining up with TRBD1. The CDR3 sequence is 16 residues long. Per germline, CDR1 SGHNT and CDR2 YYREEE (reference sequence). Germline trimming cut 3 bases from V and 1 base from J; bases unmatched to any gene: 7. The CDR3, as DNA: TGTGCCAGCAGCTCCACAGGGGCAGGGGCCAAAAACATTCAGTACTTC. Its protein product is CASSSTGAGAKNIQYF.

DNA for the CDR3: TGTGCCAGCAGCCCTACCTTGAATGATGAGCAGTTCTTC. Translated: CASSPTLNDEQFF. The chain recombines TRBV7-7 with TRBJ2-1; D uncertain. Trimming took 5 bases from V and 8 from J, leaving 13 bases between them. Germline V lookup: CDR1 SSHAT, CDR2 FNYEAQ (reference sequence). The CDR3 has 13 amino acids.

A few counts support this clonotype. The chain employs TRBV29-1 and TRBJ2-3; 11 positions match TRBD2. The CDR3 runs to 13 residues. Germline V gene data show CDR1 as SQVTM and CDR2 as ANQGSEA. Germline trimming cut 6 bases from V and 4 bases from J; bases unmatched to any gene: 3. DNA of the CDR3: TGCAGCGTGCTAGCGGGAGGTTCAGATACGCAGTATTTT. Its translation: CSVLAGGSDTQYF.

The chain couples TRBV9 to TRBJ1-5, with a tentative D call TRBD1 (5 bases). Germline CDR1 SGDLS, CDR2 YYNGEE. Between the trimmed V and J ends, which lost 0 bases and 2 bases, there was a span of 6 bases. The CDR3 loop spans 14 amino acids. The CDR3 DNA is TGTGCCAGCAGCGTAGAAGGGGGCAATCAGCCCCAGCATTTT. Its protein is CASSVEGGNQPQHF.

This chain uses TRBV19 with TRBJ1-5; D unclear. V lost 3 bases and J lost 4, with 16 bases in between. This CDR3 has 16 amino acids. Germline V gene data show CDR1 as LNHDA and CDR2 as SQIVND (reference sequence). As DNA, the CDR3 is TGTGCCAGTAGTATGAGTCAGGCTAGGGTAAATCAGCCCCAGCATTTT. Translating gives CASSMSQARVNQPQHF.

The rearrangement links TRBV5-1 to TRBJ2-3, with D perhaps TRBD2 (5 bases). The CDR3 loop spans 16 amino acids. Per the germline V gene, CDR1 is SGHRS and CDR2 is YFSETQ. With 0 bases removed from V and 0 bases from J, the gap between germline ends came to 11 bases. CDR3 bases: TGCGCCAGCAGCTTGGGCGGGCAGACGAGCACAGATACGCAGTATTTT. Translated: CASSLGGQTSTDTQYF.

The CDR3 protein is CASRGGGYTF. In DNA form, the CDR3 reads TGTGCCAGCAGGGGCGGGGGCTACACCTTC. The chain is built from TRBV12-3 or TRBV12-4 and TRBJ1-2; D gene unclear. The CDR3 is made up of 10 amino acids. Trimming cost V 6 bases and J 8 bases, with 7 bases left between them.

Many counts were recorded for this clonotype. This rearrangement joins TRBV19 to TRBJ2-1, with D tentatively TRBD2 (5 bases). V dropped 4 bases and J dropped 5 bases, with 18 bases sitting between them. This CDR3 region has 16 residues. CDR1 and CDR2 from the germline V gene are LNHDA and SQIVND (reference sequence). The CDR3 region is CASSNQVPSPHNEQFF. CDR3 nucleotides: TGTGCCAGTAGTAATCAGGTTCCTAGCCCCCACAATGAGCAGTTCTTC.